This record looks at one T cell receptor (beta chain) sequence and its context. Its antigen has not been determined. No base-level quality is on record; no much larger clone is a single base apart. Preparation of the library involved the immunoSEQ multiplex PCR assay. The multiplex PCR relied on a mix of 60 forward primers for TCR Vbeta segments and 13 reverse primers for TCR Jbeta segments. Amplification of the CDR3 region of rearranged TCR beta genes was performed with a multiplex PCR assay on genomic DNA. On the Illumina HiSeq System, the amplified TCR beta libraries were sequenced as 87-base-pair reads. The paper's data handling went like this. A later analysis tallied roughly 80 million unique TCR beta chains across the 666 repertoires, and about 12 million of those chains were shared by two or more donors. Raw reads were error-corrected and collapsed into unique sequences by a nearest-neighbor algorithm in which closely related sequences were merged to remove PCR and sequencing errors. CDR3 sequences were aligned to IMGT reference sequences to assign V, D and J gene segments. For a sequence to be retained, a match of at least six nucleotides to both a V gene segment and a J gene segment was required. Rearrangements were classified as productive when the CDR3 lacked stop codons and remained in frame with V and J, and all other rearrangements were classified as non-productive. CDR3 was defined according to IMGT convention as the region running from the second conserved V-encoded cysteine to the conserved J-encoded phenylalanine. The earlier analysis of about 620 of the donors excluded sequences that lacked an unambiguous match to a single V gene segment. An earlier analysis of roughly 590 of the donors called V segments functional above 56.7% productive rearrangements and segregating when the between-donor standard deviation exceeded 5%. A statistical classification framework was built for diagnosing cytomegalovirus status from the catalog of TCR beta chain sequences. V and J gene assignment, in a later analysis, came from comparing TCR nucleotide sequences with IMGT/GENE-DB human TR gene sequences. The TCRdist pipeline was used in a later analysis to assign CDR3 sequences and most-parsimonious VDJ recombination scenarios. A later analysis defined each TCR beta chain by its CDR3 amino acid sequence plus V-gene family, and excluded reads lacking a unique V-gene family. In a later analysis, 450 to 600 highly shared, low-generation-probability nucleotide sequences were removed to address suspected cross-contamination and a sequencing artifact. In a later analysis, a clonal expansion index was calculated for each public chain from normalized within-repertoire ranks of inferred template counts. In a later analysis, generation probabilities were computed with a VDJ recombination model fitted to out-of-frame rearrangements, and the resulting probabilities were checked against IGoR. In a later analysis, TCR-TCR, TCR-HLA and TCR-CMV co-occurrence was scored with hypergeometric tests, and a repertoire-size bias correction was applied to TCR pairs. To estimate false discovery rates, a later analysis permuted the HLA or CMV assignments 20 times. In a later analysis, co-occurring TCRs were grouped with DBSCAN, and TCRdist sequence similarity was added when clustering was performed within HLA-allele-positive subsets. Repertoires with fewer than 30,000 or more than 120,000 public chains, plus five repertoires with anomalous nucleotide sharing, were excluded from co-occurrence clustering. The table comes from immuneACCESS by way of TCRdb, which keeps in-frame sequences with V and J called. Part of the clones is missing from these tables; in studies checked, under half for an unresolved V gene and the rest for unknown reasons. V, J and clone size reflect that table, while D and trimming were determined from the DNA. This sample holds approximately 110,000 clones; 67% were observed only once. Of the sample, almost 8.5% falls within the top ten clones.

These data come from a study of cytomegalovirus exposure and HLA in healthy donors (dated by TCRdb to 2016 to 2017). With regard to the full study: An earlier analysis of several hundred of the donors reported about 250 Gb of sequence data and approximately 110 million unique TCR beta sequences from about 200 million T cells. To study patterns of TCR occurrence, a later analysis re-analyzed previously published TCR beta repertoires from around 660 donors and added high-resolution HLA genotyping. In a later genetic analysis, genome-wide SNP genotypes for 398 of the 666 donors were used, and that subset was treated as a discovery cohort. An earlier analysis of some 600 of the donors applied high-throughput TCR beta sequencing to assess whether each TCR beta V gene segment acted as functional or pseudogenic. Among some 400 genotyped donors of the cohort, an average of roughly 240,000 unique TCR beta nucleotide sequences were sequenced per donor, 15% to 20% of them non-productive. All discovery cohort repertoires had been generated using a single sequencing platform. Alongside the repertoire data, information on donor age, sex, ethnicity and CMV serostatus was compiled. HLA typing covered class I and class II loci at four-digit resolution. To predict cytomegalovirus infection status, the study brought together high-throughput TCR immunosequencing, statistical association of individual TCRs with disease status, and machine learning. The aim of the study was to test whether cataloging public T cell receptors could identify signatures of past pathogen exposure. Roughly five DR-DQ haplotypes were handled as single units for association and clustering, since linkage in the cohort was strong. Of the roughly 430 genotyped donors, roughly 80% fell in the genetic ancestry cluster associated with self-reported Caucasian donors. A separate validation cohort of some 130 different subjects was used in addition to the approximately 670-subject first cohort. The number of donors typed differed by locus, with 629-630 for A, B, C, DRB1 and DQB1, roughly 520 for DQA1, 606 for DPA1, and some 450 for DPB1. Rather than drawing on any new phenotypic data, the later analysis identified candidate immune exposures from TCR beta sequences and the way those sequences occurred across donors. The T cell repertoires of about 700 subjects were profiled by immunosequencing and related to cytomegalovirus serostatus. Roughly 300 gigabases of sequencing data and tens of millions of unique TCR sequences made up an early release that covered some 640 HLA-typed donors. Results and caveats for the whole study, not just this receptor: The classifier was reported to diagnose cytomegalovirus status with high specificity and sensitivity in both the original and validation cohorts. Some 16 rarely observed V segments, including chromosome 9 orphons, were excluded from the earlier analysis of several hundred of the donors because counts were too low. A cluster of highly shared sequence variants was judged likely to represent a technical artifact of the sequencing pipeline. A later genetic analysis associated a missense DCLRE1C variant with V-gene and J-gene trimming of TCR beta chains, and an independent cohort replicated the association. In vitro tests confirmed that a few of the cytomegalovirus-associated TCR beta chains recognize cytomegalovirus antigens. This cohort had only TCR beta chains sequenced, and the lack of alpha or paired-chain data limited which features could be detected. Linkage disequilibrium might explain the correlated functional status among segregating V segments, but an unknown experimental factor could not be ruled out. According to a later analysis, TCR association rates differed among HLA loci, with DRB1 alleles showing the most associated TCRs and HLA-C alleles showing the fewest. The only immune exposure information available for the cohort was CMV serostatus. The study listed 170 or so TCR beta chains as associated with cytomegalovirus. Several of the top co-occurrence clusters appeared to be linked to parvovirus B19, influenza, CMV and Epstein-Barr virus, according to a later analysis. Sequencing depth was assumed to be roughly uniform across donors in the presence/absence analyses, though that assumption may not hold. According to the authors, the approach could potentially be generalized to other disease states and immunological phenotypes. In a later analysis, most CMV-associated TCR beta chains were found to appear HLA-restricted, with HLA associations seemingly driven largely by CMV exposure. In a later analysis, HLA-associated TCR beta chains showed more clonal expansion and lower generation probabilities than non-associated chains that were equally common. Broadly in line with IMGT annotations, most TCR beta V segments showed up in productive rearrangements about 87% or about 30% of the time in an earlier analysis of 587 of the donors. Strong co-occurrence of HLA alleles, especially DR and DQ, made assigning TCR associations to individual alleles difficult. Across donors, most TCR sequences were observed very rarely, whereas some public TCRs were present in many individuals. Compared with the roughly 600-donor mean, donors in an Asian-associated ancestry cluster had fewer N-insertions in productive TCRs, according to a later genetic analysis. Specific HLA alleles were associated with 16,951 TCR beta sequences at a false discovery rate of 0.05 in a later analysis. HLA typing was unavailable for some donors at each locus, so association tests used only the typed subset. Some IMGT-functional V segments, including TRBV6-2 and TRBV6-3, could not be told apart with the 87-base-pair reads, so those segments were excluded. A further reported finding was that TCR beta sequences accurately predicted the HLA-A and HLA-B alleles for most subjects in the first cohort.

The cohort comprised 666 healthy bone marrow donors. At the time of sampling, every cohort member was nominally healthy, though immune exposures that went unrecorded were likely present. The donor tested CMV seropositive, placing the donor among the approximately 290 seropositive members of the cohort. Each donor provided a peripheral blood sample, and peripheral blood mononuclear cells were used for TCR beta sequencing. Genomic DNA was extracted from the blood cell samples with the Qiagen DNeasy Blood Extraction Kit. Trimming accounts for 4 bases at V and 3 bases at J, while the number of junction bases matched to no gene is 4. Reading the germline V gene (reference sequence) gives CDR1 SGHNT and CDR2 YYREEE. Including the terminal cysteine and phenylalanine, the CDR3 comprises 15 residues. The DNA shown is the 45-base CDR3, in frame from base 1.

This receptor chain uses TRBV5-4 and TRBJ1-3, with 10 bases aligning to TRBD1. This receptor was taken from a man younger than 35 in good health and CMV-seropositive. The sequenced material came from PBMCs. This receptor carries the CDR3 CASSAGTGVGNTIYF. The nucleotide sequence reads TGTGCCAGCAGCGCCGGGACAGGGGTTGGAAACACCATATATTTT.